This TCR beta chain was sequenced in a study of blood T cell repertoires in COVID-19. CDR1 is PRHDT and CDR2 is FYEKMQ in the germline V gene (reference sequence). This CDR3 region has 13 residues. V lost 2 bases, J lost 4 bases, and 8 bases lay in between. The repertoire was sequenced with immunoSEQ multiplex PCR; TCRdb's copy has only in-frame clones and lacks some. The data show around 130,000 clones, with roughly three quarters seen just once and 7.9% held by the top ten. This receptor was identified in a human donor in a cohort sampled during active COVID-19. Sequenced: peripheral blood. This chain uses TRBV13 with TRBJ1-1; D might be TRBD1 (6 bases). In DNA form, the CDR3 reads TGTGCCAGCAGCTTACCCAGGGGCACTGAAGCTTTCTTT. Its translation: CASSLPRGTEAFF. The full variable domain, its missing parts supplied by reference TRBV13 and TRBJ1-1, is AAGVIQSPRHLIKEKRETATLKCYPIPRHDTVYWYQQGPGQDPQFLISFYEKMQSDKGSIPDRFSAQQFSDYHSELNMSSLELGDSALYFCASSLPRGTEAFFGQGTRLTVV.